The present TCR beta chain was sequenced within a study of CD8+ T cells in alopecia areata. The V and J ends lost 5 bases and 2 bases, in that order; junction bases with no gene match: 4. This CDR3 has 13 residues. The V gene's germline CDR1 is SQVTM and CDR2 ANQGSEA. Extraction and reverse transcription of RNA yielded cDNA as the sequencing template. Measured with immunoSEQ multiplex PCR; TCRdb has only the in-frame clones, and not every one. This sample carries approximately 120,000 clones, about 51% of them seen once, and the ten largest clones take roughly a tenth. This clone has just a few counts.

The origin of this receptor is a human donor with alopecia areata. The source material was NKG2D-low CD8+ T cells sorted from blood. This sequence joins TRBV29-1 and TRBJ2-3; 7 bases line up with TRBD1. In DNA form, the CDR3 reads TGCAGCGTTACGGGACAGAACACAGATACGCAGTATTTT. This translates into CSVTGQNTDTQYF.